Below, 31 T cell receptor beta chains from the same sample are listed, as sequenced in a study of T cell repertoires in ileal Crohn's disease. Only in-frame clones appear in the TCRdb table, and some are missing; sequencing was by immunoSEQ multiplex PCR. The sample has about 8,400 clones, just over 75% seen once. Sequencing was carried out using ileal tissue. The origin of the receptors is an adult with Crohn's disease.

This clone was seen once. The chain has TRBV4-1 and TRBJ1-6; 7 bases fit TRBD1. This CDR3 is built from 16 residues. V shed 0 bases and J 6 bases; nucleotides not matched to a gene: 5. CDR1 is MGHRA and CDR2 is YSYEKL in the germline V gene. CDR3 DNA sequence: TGCGCCAGCAGCCAAGACCCAGGGGGTGGTAATTCACCCCTCCACTTT. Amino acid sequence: CASSQDPGGGNSPLHF.

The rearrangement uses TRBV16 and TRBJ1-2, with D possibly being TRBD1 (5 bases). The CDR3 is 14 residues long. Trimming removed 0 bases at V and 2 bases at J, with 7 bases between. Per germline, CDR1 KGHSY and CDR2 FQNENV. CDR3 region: CASSQSGGNYGYTF. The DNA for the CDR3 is TGTGCCAGCAGCCAATCGGGGGGGAACTATGGCTACACCTTC.

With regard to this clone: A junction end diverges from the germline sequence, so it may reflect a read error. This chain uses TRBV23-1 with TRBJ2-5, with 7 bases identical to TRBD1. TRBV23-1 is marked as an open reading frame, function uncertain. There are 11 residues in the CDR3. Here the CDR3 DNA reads TGCGCCAGCAGCCAGGGACAGCCACCCAACTTC. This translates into CASSQGQPPNF.

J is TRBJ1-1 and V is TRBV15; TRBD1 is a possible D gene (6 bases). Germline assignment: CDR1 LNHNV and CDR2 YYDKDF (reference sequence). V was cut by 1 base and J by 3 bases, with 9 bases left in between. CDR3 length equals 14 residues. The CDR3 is CATSRGTAYTEAFF. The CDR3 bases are TGTGCCACCAGCAGAGGGACAGCCTACACTGAAGCTTTCTTT. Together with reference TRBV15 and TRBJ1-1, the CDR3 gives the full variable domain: DAMVIQNPRYQVTQFGKPVTLSCSQTLNHNVMYWYQQKSSQAPKLLFHYYDKDFNNEADTPDNFQSRRPNTSFCFLDIRSPGLGDTAMYLCATSRGTAYTEAFFGQGTRLTVV.

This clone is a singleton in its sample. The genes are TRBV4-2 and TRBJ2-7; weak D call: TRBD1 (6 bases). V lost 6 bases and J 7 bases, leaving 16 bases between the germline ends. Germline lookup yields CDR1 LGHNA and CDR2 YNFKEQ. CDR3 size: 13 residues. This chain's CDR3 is CASSPPRDKEQYF. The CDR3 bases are TGTGCCAGCAGTCCTCCACGGGACAAAGAGCAGTACTTC.

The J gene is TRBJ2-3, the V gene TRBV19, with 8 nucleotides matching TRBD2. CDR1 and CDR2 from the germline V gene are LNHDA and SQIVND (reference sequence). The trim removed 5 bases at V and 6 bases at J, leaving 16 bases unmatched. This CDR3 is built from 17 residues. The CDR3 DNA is TGTGCCAGTAGTGTCGTCTTAGCGGGGAATACAGGGGATACGCAGTATTTT. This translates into CASSVVLAGNTGDTQYF.

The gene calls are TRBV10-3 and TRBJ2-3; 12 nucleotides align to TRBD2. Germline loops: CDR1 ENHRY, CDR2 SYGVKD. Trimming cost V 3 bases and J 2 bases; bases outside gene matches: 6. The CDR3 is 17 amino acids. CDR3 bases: TGTGCCATCAGTGATCCGGGACTAGCGGGTTCCACAGATACGCAGTATTTT. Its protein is CAISDPGLAGSTDTQYF.

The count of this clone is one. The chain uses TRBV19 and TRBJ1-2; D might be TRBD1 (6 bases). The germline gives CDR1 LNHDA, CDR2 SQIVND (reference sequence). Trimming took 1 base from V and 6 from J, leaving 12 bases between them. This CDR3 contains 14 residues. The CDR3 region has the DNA TGTGCCAGTAGTATAGTAAGGGGGATCGATGGCTACACCTTC. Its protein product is CASSIVRGIDGYTF.

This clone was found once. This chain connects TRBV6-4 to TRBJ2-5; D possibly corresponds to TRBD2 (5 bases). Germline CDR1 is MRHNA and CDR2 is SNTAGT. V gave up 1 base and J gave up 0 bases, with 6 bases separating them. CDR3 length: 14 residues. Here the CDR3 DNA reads TGTGCCAGCAGTGACTTGGACTACCAAGAGACCCAGTACTTC. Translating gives CASSDLDYQETQYF.

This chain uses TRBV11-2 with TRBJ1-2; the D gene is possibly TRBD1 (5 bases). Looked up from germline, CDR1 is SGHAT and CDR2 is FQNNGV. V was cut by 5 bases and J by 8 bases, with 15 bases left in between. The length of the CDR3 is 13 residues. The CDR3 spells CASSKAGPGGYTF. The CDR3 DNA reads TGTGCCAGCAGCAAGGCGGGGCCGGGAGGCTACACCTTC.

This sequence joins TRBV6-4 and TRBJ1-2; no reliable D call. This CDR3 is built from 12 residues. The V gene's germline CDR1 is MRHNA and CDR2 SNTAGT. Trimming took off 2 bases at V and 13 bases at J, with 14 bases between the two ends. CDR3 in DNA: TGTGCCAGCAGTGACGACCGAGGTCGGTCCACCTTC. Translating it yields CASSDDRGRSTF.

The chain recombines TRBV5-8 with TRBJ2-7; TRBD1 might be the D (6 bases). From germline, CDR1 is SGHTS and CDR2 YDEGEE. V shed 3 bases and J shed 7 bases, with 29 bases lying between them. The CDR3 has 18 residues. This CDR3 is CASSSSDTQGTFGREQYF. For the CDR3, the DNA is TGTGCCAGCAGCTCGTCGGACACCCAGGGGACATTCGGCAGGGAGCAGTACTTC.

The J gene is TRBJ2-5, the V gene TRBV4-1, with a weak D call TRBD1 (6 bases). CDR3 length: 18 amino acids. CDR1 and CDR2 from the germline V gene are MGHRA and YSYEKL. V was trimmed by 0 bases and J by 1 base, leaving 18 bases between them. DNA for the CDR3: TGCGCCAGCAGCCAAGATAGGGGGAACCCTACATCCCAAGAGACCCAGTACTTC. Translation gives CASSQDRGNPTSQETQYF.

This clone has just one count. In DNA, the CDR3 is TGTGCCAGTAGTATAGAGGGGAAGCGACAGGGATTAGATAACTATGGCTACACCTTC. Residues: CASSIEGKRQGLDNYGYTF. The rearrangement joins TRBV19 to TRBJ1-2; 7 bases are a match to TRBD1. This CDR3 spans 19 amino acids. V was clipped by 0 bases and J by 1 base; unmatched bases: 14. The V gene's germline CDR1 is LNHDA and CDR2 SQIVND (reference sequence).

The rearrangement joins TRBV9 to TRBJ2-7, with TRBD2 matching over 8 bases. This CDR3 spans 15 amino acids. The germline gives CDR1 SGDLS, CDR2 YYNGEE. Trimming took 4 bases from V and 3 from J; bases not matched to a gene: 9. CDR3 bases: TGTGCCAGCAGCCGAACCTCCGGGACTAGCTACGAGCAGTACTTC. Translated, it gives CASSRTSGTSYEQYF.

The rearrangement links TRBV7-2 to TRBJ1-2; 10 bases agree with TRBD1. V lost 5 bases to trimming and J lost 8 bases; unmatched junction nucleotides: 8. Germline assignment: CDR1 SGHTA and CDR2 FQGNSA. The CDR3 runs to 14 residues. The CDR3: CASSPDRGQRGYTF. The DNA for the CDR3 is TGTGCCAGCAGCCCCGACAGGGGGCAGAGAGGCTACACCTTC.

Written as DNA, the CDR3 is TGCGCCAGCAGCTTGCCTAGCGTGAGCTCCTACAATGAGCAGTTCTTC. Translated: CASSLPSVSSYNEQFF. V gene TRBV5-1 combines with J gene TRBJ2-1; D possibly corresponds to TRBD2 (6 bases). Trimming stripped 1 base from V and 0 bases from J, with 11 bases between. The CDR3 loop spans 16 amino acids. Germline loops: CDR1 SGHRS, CDR2 YFSETQ.

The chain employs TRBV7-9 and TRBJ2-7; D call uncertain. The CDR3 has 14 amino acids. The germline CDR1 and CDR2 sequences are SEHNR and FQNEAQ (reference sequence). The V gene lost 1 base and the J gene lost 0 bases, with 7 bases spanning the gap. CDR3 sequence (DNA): TGTGCCAGCAGCTTAGACAGAAACTCCTACGAGCAGTACTTC. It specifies CASSLDRNSYEQYF. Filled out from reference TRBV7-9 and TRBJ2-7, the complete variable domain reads DTGVSQNPRHKITKRGQNVTFRCDPISEHNRLYWYRQTLGQGPEFLTYFQNEAQLEKSRLLSDRFSAERPKGSFSTLEIQRTEQGDSAMYLCASSLDRNSYEQYFGPGTRLTVT.

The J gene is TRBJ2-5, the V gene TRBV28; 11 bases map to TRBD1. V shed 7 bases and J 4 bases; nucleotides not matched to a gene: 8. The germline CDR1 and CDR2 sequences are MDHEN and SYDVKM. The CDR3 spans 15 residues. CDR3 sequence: CASNDKGTGGETQYF. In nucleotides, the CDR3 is TGTGCCAGCAACGATAAGGGGACAGGGGGAGAGACCCAGTACTTC.

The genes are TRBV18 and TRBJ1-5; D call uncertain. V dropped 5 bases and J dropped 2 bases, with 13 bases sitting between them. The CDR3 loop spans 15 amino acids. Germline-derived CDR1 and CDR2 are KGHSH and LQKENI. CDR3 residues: CASSSRREGNQPQHF. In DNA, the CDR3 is TGTGCCAGCTCATCCCGACGAGAGGGCAATCAGCCCCAGCATTTT.

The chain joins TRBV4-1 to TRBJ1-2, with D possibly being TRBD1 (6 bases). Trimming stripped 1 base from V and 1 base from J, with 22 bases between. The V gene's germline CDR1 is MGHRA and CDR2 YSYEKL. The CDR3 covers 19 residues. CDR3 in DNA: TGCGCCAGCAGCCAAGGCTACGGGACACCGGTAGGGGGTAACTATGGCTACACCTTC. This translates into CASSQGYGTPVGGNYGYTF.

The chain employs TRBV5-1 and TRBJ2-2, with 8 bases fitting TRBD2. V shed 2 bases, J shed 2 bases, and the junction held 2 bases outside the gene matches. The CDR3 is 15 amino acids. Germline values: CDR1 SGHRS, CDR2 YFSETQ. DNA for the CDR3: TGCGCCAGCAGCTTCGGGAGGGCCAACACCGGGGAGCTGTTTTTT. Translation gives CASSFGRANTGELFF.

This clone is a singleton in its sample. The CDR3 sequence: CASSPYTDTSLAQYF. The CDR3 coding sequence is TGTGCCAGCTCACCTTACACGGACACCTCATTGGCCCAGTACTTC. The V and J genes are TRBV18 and TRBJ2-5, with TRBD1 as a possible D gene (5 bases). The CDR3 spans 15 residues. Trimming cost V 3 bases and J 9 bases, with 20 bases left between them. In germline, CDR1 is KGHSH, CDR2 LQKENI.

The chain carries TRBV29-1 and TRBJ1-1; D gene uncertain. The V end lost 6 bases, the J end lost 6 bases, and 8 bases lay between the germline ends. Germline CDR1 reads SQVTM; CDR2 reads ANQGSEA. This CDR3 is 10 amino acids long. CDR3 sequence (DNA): TGCAGCGTACAGTACTCTGAAGCTTTCTTT. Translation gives CSVQYSEAFF.

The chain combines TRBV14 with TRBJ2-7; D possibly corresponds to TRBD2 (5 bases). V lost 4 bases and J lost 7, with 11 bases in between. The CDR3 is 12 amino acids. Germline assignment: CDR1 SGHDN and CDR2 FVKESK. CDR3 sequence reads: CASSPGFGEQYF. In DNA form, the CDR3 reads TGTGCCAGCAGCCCGGGATTTGGGGAGCAGTACTTC.

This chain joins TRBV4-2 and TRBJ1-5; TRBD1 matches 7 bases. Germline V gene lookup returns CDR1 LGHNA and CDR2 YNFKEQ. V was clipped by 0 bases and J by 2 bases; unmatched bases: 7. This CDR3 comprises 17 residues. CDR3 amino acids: CASSQDRAGGRNQPQHF. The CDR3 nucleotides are TGTGCCAGCAGCCAAGATAGGGCAGGGGGGCGCAATCAGCCCCAGCATTTT.

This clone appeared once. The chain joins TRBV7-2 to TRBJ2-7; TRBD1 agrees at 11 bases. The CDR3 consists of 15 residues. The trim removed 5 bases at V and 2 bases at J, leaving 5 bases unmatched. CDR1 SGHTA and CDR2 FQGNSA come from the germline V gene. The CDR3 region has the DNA TGTGCCAGCAGCCAAGGACAGGGGGCACCCTACGAGCAGTACTTC. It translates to CASSQGQGAPYEQYF.

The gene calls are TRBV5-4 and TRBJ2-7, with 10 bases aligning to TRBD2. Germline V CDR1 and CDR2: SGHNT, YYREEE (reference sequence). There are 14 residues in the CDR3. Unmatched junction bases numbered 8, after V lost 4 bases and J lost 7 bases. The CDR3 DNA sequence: TGTGCCAGCAGCCCCGGGACTAGCGTTCGGGAGCAGTACTTC. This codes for CASSPGTSVREQYF.

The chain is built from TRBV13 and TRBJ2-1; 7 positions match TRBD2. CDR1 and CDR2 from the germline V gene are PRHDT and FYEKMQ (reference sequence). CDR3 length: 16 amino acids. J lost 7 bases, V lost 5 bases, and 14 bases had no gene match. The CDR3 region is CASSPSTLAEGNEQFF. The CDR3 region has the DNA TGTGCCAGCAGCCCCTCAACTCTAGCGGAGGGTAATGAGCAGTTCTTC.

The DNA for the CDR3 is TGCGCCAGCAGCCAAGGACAGGGTGGTTTGGCTTTCTTT. This encodes CASSQGQGGLAFF. The rearrangement uses TRBV4-1 and TRBJ1-1, with TRBD1 matching over 7 bases. Germline-derived CDR1 and CDR2 are MGHRA and YSYEKL. This CDR3 region has 13 residues. V lost 1 base, J lost 11 bases, and 7 bases stayed unmatched.

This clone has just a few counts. The CDR3 spells CASSVQGGKAFF. CDR3 bases: TGTGCCAGCAGTGTTCAGGGTGGGAAAGCTTTCTTT. V and J are TRBV6-4 and TRBJ1-1; a weak D match, TRBD1 (5 bases). Germline values: CDR1 MRHNA, CDR2 SNTAGT. The V gene lost 4 bases and the J gene lost 9 bases, with 12 bases spanning the gap. CDR3 length equals 12 residues.